A selection of T cell receptor beta chains follows, all from one sample in a study of shared clonotypes between healthy human individuals. TCRdb keeps only in-frame clones here, not all; method: immunoSEQ multiplex PCR. The sample holds some 2.4 million clones; roughly 93% are singletons and the top ten take 0.36%. Sequencing was performed on naive CD4+ T cells from PBMCs. The source of these receptors is a man younger than 35 in good health. Some clones in this sample may be carry-over from other donors' samples. Each CDR3 is given with its conserved first and last residue. The D gene is left open where the match is weak. Clone size, where shown, is once, few, many, or a class for clones that have expanded.

v_gene	abundance	d_gene	j_gene	CDR3nt	CDR3aa
TRBV12-5	-	TRBD2	TRBJ2-2	TGTGCTAGTGGCATCATAGCGGGGCCGAACACCGGGGAGCTGTTTTTT	CASGIIAGPNTGELFF
TRBV7-9	-	-	TRBJ1-6	TGTGCCAGCAGCGGGCAAACCCGGTCACCCCTCCACTTT	CASSGQTRSPLHF
TRBV7-3	-	-	TRBJ2-1	TGTGCCAGCAGCTTCGGAGTTGAGCAGTTCTTC	CASSFGVEQFF
TRBV28	-	-	TRBJ1-2	TGTGCCAGCAGTTTAATAAGGGGGGGTGCCTATGGCTACACCTTC	CASSLIRGGAYGYTF
TRBV6-1	-	TRBD1	TRBJ1-1	TGTGCCAGCAGTCGGACAGGGGGCTTGAGCACTGAAGCTTTCTTT	CASSRTGGLSTEAFF
TRBV7-2	-	-	TRBJ1-2	TGTGCCAGCAGCCCAGGCACAGGACCTCCATATGGCTACACCTTC	CASSPGTGPPYGYTF
TRBV25-1	-	TRBD2	TRBJ2-3	TGTGCCAGCACGGGGGGAGCGGGACCCTTCGTCGGTACGCAGTATTTT	CASTGGAGPFVGTQYF
TRBV30	-	TRBD2	TRBJ2-1	TGTGCCTGGAATTTCGTAGCGGGAGTGGGCAATGAGCAGTTCTTC	CAWNFVAGVGNEQFF
TRBV5-1	-	TRBD1	TRBJ1-5	TGCGCCAGCAGCTGGACAGGGAATCAGCCCCAGCATTTT	CASSWTGNQPQHF
TRBV21-1	few	-	TRBJ1-1	TGTGCCAGCAGCCGACAGGGGGCGGACACTGAAGCTTTCTTT	CASSRQGADTEAFF
TRBV29-1	-	-	TRBJ1-2	TGCAGCGTTGGCGGCTACACCTTC	CSVGGYTF
TRBV5-1	-	-	TRBJ2-2	TGCGCCAGCAGCCTTTCGGGGATGAACACCGGGGAGCTGTTTTTT	CASSLSGMNTGELFF
TRBV28	-	-	TRBJ1-4	TGTGCCAGCAGTTCGCCGAGTTACACCGGGAATGAAAAACTGTTTTTT	CASSSPSYTGNEKLFF
TRBV7-9	-	TRBD2	TRBJ2-1	TGTGCCAGCAGCTTGGCCGCGGGAGTAAAGGATGAGCAGTTCTTC	CASSLAAGVKDEQFF
TRBV25-1	-	TRBD1	TRBJ1-3	TGTGCCAGCAGTGTTACAGGGGGCTCTGGAAACACCATATATTTT	CASSVTGGSGNTIYF
TRBV5-1	-	TRBD1	TRBJ2-5	TGCGCCAGTCTACCCGGGACAGGGGGCGCGACCCAGTACTTC	CASLPGTGGATQYF
TRBV7-3	-	-	TRBJ2-1	TGTGCCAGCAGCTTAACTCCAACGACAGGACCCTCGGGGAAGCAGTTCTTC	CASSLTPTTGPSGKQFF
TRBV5-8	-	TRBD1	TRBJ1-2	TGTGCCAGCAGCTTTAGTCGGGGACAGAACTATGGCTACACCTTC	CASSFSRGQNYGYTF
TRBV5-5	-	-	TRBJ1-2	TGTGCCAGCAGCTTGGGAGCAGGGAGGTATGGCTACACCTTC	CASSLGAGRYGYTF
TRBV7-9	-	TRBD2	TRBJ2-7	TGTGCCAGCAGCCCCCGAGGGACTAGCGGAAGAACCTACGAGCAGTACTTC	CASSPRGTSGRTYEQYF
TRBV29-1	-	-	TRBJ2-2	TGCAGCGCCGGACCCCCCACCGGGGAGCTGTTTTTT	CSAGPPTGELFF
TRBV2	-	-	TRBJ1-2	TGTGCCAGCGGAAAACAGGCTAACTATGGCTACACCTTC	CASGKQANYGYTF
TRBV7-8	-	TRBD1	TRBJ2-3	TGTGCCAGCAGCCCAGGACAGGGGGATACGCAGTATTTT	CASSPGQGDTQYF